This T cell receptor beta chain comes out of a study of blood T cells in healthy people across ages. Overall study results and limits: Among T cells, TCR beta diversity per million cells dropped roughly linearly as age rose. A conclusive naive versus antigen-experienced comparison was prevented by the unsorted PBMCs. Diversity was higher, and naive CD4+ cells more numerous, in long-lived donors than in aged donors.

Each donor's blood draw was 7.5 to 10 milliliters of peripheral blood. There are a few counts of this clonotype. Its antigen is unidentified. Primers used in a second PCR of roughly 6 to 11 cycles were a sample-barcoded 5' primer and a J-beta primer mix. In TCRdb, the 5' RACE reads were re-called with MiXCR into one record per CDR3 protein. The top ten clones hold approximately 4% of a sample with around 1,600,000 distinct CDR3 sequences, around 40% of them seen once. Germline V gene sequence: CDR1 DFQATT, CDR2 SNEGSKA (reference sequence). This CDR3 region has 15 residues. V shed 0 bases and J shed 2 bases, with 13 bases lying between them.

The chain links TRBV20-1 to TRBJ1-2, with no clear D. This clonotype was obtained from a woman between 18 and 30 years old in good health. Sequenced sample: blood. In DNA, the CDR3 is TGCAGTGCTAGAGATAGGGAGGGCAGAAACTATGGCTACACCTTC. It yields the protein CSARDREGRNYGYTF.